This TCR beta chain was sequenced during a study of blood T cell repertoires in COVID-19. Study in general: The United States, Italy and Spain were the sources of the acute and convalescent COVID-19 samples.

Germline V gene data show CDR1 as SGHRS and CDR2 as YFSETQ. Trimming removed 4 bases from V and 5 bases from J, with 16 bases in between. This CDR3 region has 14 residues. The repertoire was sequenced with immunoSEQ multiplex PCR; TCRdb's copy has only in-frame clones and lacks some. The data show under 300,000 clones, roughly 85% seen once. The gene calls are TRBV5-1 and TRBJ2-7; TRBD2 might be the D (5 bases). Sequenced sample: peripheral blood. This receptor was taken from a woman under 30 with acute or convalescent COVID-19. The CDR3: CASSQELVEHEQYF. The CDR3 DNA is TGCGCCAGCAGCCAAGAACTAGTCGAGCACGAGCAGTACTTC.